The rows below give T cell receptor beta chains drawn from one sample of a study of cytomegalovirus exposure and HLA in healthy donors. The assay was immunoSEQ multiplex PCR, and TCRdb's table has in-frame clones only and misses some. The profile shows some 200,000 clones, around four fifths of them singletons. The sequenced sample consisted of PBMCs. Receptors originate from a middle-aged woman in good health and CMV-seronegative. Each CDR3 is given without its conserved first and last residue.

v_call,j_call,cdr3_aa
TRBV6-5,TRBJ1-1,ASSAQGGNTEAF
TRBV6-1,TRBJ1-2,ASSEARDGYT
TRBV5-1,TRBJ1-1,ASSPSAGVDTEAF
TRBV15,TRBJ1-3,ATSVDSLSGNTIY
TRBV6-5,TRBJ1-5,ASRATAYQPQH
TRBV6-1,TRBJ2-7,ASSARGGQVNEQY
TRBV6-4,TRBJ1-3,ASSDSLGNTIY
TRBV2,TRBJ2-1,ASSVGGGAREQF
TRBV5-8,TRBJ2-5,ASSLELAETQY
TRBV4-3,TRBJ2-3,ASSRLAGGLGDTQY
TRBV4-2,TRBJ1-4,ASSQDGATNEKLF
TRBV13,TRBJ2-4,ASSAQGRNIQY
TRBV5-1,TRBJ1-2,ASSLGQGAGGYT
TRBV30,TRBJ1-1,AWDLTEMNTKAF
TRBV25-1,TRBJ2-3,ASSEYRTSGGADTQY
TRBV11-3,TRBJ1-1,ASIPPFGSEAF
TRBV2,TRBJ1-3,ASKRDSNSGNTIY
TRBV5-1,TRBJ1-3,ASSPGTGGYTIY
TRBV6-6,TRBJ1-1,ASNVPGLMNTEAF
TRBV7-8,TRBJ1-1,ASSLVQGRYTEAF
TRBV6-6,TRBJ2-7,ASRGTGIHEQY
TRBV6-5,TRBJ2-2,ASRPLGRGTGELF
TRBV4-2,TRBJ2-3,ASSQDLRLAGDTQY
TRBV1,TRBJ2-1,TSSHAKTSGVYNEQF